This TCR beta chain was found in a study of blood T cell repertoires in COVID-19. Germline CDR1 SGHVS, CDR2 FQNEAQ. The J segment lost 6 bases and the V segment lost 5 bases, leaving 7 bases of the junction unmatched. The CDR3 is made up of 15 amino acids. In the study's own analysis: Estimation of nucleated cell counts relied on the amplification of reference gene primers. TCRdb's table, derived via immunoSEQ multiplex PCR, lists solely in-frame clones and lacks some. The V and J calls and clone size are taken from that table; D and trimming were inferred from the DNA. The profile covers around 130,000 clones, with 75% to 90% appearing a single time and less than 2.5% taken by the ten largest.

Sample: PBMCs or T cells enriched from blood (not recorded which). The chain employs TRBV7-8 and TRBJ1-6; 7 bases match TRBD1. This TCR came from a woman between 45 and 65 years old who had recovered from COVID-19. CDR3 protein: CASSVTGTVNSPLHF. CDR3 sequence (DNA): TGTGCCAGCAGCGTGACCGGGACAGTTAATTCACCCCTCCACTTT.